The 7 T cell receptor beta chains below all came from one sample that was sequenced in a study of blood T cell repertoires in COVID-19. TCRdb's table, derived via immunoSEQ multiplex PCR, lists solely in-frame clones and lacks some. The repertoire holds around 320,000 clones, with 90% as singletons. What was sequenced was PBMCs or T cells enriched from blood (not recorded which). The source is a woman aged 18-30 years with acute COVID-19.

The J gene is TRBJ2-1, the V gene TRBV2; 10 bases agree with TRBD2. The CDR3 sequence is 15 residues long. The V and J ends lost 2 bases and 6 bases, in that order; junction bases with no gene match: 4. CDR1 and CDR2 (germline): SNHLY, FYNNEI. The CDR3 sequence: CASSELAGEVNEQFF. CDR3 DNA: TGTGCCAGCAGTGAACTAGCGGGAGAAGTCAATGAGCAGTTCTTC.

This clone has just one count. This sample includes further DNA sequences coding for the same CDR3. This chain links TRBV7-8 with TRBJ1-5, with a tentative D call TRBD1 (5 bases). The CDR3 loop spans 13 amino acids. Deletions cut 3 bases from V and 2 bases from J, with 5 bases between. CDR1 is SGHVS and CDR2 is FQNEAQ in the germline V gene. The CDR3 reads CASSFRGNQPQHF. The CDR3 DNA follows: TGTGCCAGCAGCTTCAGGGGCAATCAGCCCCAGCATTTT.

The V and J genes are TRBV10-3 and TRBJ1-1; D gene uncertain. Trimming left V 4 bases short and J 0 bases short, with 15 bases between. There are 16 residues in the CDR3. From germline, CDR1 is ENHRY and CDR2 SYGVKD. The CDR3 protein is CAISGNWAAMNTEAFF. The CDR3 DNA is TGTGCCATCAGTGGGAATTGGGCTGCTATGAACACTGAAGCTTTCTTT.

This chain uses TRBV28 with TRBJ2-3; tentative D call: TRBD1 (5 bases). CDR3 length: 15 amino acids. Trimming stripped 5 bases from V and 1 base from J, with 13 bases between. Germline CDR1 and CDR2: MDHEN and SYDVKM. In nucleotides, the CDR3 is TGTGCCAGCAGTCTTCTCCAGGGTGGCACAGATACGCAGTATTTT. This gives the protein CASSLLQGGTDTQYF.

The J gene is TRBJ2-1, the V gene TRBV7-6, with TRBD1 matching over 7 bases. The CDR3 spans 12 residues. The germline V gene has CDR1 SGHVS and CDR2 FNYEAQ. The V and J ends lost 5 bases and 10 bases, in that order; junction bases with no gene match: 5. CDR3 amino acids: CASSPARGEQFF. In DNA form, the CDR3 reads TGTGCCAGCAGCCCAGCCAGGGGGGAGCAGTTCTTC.

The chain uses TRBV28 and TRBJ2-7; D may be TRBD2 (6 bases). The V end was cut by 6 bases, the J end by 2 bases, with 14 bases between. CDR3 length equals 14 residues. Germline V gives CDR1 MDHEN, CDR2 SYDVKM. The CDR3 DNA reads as TGTGCCAGCAGCCGGGGCGGGACCCCCTACGAGCAGTACTTC. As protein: CASSRGGTPYEQYF.

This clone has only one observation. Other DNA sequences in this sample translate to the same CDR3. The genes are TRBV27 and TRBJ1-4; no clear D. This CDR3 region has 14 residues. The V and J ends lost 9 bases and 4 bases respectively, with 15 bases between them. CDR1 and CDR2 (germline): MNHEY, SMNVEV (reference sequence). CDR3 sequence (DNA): TGTGCCAGTTCTTGGGGAGGGCTTAATGAAAAACTGTTTTTT. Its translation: CASSWGGLNEKLFF.